The 12 T cell receptor beta chains in this list originate from one sample, sequenced in a study of blood T cell repertoires in COVID-19. Repertoires were generated with immunoSEQ multiplex PCR, while TCRdb's copy carries only in-frame clones and drops some. The sample records roughly 190,000 clones, 82% being singletons. Material for sequencing was peripheral blood. Receptors were obtained from a woman aged 55 to 70 with COVID-19, enrolled during active disease.

The rearrangement uses TRBV30 and TRBJ2-5; D call uncertain. Germline loops: CDR1 GTSNPN, CDR2 SVGIG (reference sequence). V was shortened by 4 bases and J by 7 bases, with 19 bases between the two germline ends. The CDR3 totals 14 residues. The CDR3 protein is CAWTSLKVPGTQYF. As DNA, the CDR3 is TGTGCCTGGACTTCCCTTAAGGTACCGGGGACCCAGTACTTC. The variable domain in full, completed from reference TRBV30 and TRBJ2-5, reads SQTIHQWPATLVQPVGSPLSLECTVEGTSNPNLYWYRQAAGRGLQLLFYSVGIGQISSEVPQNLSASRPQDRQFILSSKKLLLSDSGFYLCAWTSLKVPGTQYFGPGTRLLVL.

This clone was seen only a few times. This chain uses TRBV2 with TRBJ1-3; D remains unclear. The CDR3 contains 13 residues. The V and J ends lost 6 bases and 0 bases respectively, with 6 bases between them. The germline CDR1 and CDR2 sequences are SNHLY and FYNNEI. CDR3 DNA: TGTGCCAGCAGCCGGGGCTCTGGAAACACCATATATTTT. The encoded protein is CASSRGSGNTIYF.

This clone showed up just a few times. This chain joins TRBV11-3 and TRBJ2-7; no clear D gene. Germline CDR1 SGHNT, CDR2 YENEEA. Trimming stripped 2 bases from V and 6 bases from J, with 8 bases between. This CDR3 has 12 residues. CDR3 protein: CASSLSGSEQYF. The DNA for the CDR3 is TGTGCCAGCAGCTTATCGGGTTCCGAGCAGTACTTC. The whole variable domain, remainder taken from reference TRBV11-3 and TRBJ2-7, is EAGVVQSPRYKIIEKKQPVAFWCNPISGHNTLYWYLQNLGQGPELLIRYENEEAVDDSQLPKDRFSAERLKGVDSTLKIQPAELGDSAVYLCASSLSGSEQYFGPGTRLTVT.

The genes are TRBV3-1 (or the pseudogene TRBV3-2) and TRBJ1-2; 7 nucleotides match TRBD1. CDR3 length: 14 amino acids. Trimming took 6 bases from V and 4 from J; bases not matched to a gene: 8. Germline V CDR1 and CDR2: LGHDT, YNNKEL (reference sequence). The CDR3, as DNA: TGTGCCAGCAGGGATTCGACAGGGAGCTATGGCTACACCTTC. Its translation is CASRDSTGSYGYTF.

The CDR3 region has the DNA TGTGCCAGCAGCACTGAGACAGGGGCGGCCGGGGAGCTGTTTTTT. Protein: CASSTETGAAGELFF. V is TRBV5-4 and J is TRBJ2-2, with 8 nucleotides matching TRBD1. The CDR3 runs 15 residues. Trimming at V came to 4 bases and at J to 6 bases, leaving 8 bases not matched to a gene. Per the germline V gene, CDR1 is SGHNT and CDR2 is YYREEE (reference sequence).

This clone was counted many times. Other DNA variants within this sample encode the same CDR3. This sequence joins TRBV19 and TRBJ2-1; D not resolved. CDR3 length equals 14 residues. Between the trimmed V and J ends, which lost 2 bases and 8 bases, there was a span of 13 bases. Germline V gene lookup returns CDR1 LNHDA and CDR2 SQIVND (reference sequence). The CDR3 loop reads CASSIPVNSDEQFF. The CDR3 DNA is TGTGCCAGTAGTATACCTGTCAACTCCGATGAGCAGTTCTTC.

This clone appeared a single time. The chain recombines TRBV30 with TRBJ1-1; unclear D gene. The V end was cut by 1 base, the J end by 2 bases, with 8 bases between. CDR3 size: 13 residues. Germline-derived CDR1 and CDR2 are GTSNPN and SVGIG (reference sequence). The CDR3 nucleotides read TGTGCCTGGAGTGCCGGGATAAACACTGAAGCTTTCTTT. This translates into CAWSAGINTEAFF.

The chain uses TRBV28 and TRBJ2-3; TRBD1 matches 8 bases. Looked up from germline, CDR1 is MDHEN and CDR2 is SYDVKM. The V segment lost 6 bases and the J segment 2 bases; nucleotides outside the gene matches: 7. The CDR3 is 15 amino acids. The CDR3 nucleotides read TGTGCCAGCAGGGGAGACAGGGGTTTCACAGATACGCAGTATTTT. Protein sequence: CASRGDRGFTDTQYF.

This rearrangement joins TRBV15 to TRBJ1-1; 8 bases match TRBD1. The germline V gene encodes CDR1 LNHNV and CDR2 YYDKDF (reference sequence). The CDR3 is 12 residues long. Trimming cost V 5 bases and J 12 bases; bases outside gene matches: 8. The CDR3 DNA follows: TGTGCCACCAGCGGATACAGGGGGTTGCCTTTCTTT. Translating it yields CATSGYRGLPFF. The full variable domain, in which reference TRBV15 and TRBJ1-1 provide the parts outside the CDR3, is DAMVIQNPRYQVTQFGKPVTLSCSQTLNHNVMYWYQQKSSQAPKLLFHYYDKDFNNEADTPDNFQSRRPNTSFCFLDIRSPGLGDTAMYLCATSGYRGLPFFGQGTRLTVV.

The V call is TRBV4-2, the J call TRBJ1-2, with 8 bases fitting TRBD1. This CDR3 contains 16 residues. With 4 bases clipped from V and 2 bases from J, the junction kept 9 bases outside the gene matches. Per the germline V gene, CDR1 is LGHNA and CDR2 is YNFKEQ. CDR3 residues: CASSLSITGGNYGYTF. DNA for the CDR3: TGTGCCAGCAGCCTTTCGATAACAGGGGGAAACTATGGCTACACCTTC.

The chain carries TRBV6-5 and TRBJ1-4; no clear D gene. V was cut by 2 bases and J by 11 bases, with 12 bases left in between. Germline V gene sequence: CDR1 MNHEY, CDR2 SVGAGI. This CDR3 has 13 amino acids. The CDR3 region is CASSYVDRRKLFF. In DNA, the CDR3 is TGTGCCAGCAGTTACGTGGATAGGAGGAAACTGTTTTTT.

This clone was detected only once. The rearrangement joins TRBV6-5 to TRBJ1-5; 7 bases map to TRBD1. Germline V gene data show CDR1 as MNHEY and CDR2 as SVGAGI. The trim removed 6 bases at V and 0 bases at J, leaving 5 bases unmatched. This CDR3 comprises 15 residues. DNA of the CDR3: TGTGCCAGCAGGCTTGACAGGGATAGCAATCAGCCCCAGCATTTT. Its protein is CASRLDRDSNQPQHF.